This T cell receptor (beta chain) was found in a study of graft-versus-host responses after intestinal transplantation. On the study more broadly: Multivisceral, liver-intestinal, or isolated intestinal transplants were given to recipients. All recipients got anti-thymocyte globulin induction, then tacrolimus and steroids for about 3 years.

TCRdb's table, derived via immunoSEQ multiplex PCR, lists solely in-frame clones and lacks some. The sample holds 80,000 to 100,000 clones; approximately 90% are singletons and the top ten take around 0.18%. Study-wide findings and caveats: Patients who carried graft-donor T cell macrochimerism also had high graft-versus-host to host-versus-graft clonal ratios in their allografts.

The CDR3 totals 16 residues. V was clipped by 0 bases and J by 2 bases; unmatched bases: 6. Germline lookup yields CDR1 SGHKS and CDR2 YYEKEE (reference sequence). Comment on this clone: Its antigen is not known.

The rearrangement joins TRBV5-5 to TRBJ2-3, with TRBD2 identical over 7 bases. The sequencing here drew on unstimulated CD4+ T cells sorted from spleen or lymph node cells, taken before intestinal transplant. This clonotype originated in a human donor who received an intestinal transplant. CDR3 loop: CASSLERGHYTDTQYF. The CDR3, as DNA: TGTGCCAGCAGCTTGGAGCGGGGCCACTACACAGATACGCAGTATTTT. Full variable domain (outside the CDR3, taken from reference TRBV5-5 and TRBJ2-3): DAGVTQSPTHLIKTRGQQVTLRCSPISGHKSVSWYQQVLGQGPQFIFQYYEKEERGRGNFPDRFSARQFPNYSSELNVNALLLGDSALYLCASSLERGHYTDTQYFGPGTRLTVL.